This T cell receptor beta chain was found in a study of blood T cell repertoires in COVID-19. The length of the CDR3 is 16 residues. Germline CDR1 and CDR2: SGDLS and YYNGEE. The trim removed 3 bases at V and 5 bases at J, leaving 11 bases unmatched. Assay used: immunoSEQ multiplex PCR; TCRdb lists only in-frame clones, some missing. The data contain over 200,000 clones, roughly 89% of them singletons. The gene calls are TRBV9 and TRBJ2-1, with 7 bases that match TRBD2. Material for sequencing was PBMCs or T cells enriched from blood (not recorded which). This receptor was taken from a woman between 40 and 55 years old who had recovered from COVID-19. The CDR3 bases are TGTGCCAGCAGCGGGAACCTAGCGGACAAGAACAATGAGCAGTTCTTC. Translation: CASSGNLADKNNEQFF. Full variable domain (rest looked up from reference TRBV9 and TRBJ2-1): DSGVTQTPKHLITATGQRVTLRCSPRSGDLSVYWYQQSLDQGLQFLIQYYNGEERAKGNILERFSAQQFPDLHSELNLSSLELGDSALYFCASSGNLADKNNEQFFGPGTRLTVL.